This entry is about one T cell receptor beta chain. For each CDR3 protein, TCRdb gives one entry from its re-call of the 5' RACE reads, without DNA. The table lists tens of thousands of distinct CDR3 sequences. The CDR3 is made up of 14 amino acids. CDR1 and CDR2 from the germline V gene are MNHEY and SVGAGI. The data were obtained in a study of T cells expressing NK-cell markers. The overall study: Most of the eight sequenced donors tested HCMV-seropositive; one tested seronegative.

The chain is built from TRBV6-5 and TRBJ1-2. The sequence was obtained from a man aged 18-75 years in good health. The material sequenced was blood T cells: a sorted CD56 or NKG2C T cell subset, CD4+ or CD8+ T cells, or bulk PBMC T cells (not recorded which). The CDR3 sequence is CASSWELEGYGYTF.